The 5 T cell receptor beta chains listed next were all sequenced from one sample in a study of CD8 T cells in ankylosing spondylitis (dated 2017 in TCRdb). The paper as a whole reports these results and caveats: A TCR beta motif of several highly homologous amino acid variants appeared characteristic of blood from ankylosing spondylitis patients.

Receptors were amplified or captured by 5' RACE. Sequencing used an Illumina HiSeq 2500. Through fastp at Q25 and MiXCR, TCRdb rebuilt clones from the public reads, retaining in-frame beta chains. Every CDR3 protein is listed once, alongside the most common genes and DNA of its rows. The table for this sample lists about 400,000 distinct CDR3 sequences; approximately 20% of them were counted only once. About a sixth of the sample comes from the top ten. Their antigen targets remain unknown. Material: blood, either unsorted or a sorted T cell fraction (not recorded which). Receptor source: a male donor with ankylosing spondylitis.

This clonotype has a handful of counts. In DNA, the CDR3 is TGTGCCAGCAGGATTTCGGGACAGGTTAATGAAGCTTTCTTT. Translation gives CASRISGQVNEAFF. V is TRBV6-1 and J is TRBJ1-1; 8 bases are a match to TRBD1. Germline V gene lookup returns CDR1 MNHNS and CDR2 SASEGT. V dropped 6 bases and J dropped 7; count of bases not matched to a gene: 10. The CDR3 loop spans 14 amino acids.

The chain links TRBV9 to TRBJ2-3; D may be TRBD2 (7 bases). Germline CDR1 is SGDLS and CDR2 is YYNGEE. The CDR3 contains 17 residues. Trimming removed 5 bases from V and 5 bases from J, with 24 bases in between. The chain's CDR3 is CASRSAGAGPGRDTQYF. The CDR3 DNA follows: TGTGCCAGCAGATCGGCGGGGGCGGGGCCCGGGAGAGATACGCAGTATTTT.

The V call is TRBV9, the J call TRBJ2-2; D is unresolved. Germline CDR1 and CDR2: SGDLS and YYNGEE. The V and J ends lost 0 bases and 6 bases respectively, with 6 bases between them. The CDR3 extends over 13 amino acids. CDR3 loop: CASSVGGSGELFF. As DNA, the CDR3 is TGTGCCAGCAGCGTAGGCGGATCCGGGGAGCTGTTTTTT.

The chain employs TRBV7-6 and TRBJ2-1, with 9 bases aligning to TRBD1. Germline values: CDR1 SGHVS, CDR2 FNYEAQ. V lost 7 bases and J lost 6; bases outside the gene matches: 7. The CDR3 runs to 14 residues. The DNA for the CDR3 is TGTGCCAGCACCAAGGGACAGGGCAGCAATGAGCAGTTCTTC. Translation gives CASTKGQGSNEQFF.

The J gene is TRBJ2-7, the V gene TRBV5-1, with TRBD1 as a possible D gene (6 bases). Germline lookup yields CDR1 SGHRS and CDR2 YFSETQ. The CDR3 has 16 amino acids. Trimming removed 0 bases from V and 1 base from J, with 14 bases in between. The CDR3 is CASSLAWTEESYEQYF. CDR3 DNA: TGCGCCAGCAGCTTGGCCTGGACAGAAGAATCCTACGAGCAGTACTTC.